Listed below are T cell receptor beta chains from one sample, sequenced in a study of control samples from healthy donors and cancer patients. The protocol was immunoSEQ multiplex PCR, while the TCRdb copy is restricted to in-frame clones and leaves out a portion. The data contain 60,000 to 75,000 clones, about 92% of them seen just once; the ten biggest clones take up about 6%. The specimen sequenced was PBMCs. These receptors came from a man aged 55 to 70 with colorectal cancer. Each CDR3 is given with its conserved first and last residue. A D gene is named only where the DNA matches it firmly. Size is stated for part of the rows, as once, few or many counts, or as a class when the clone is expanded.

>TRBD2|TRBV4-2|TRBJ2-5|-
TGTGCCAGCAGCCAAGATCAGGGACTAGGGGAGACCCAGTACTTC
CASSQDQGLGETQYF
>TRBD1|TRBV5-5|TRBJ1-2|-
TGTGCCAGCAGCTTGGATTACGCAGGGCCAGGGGGAGGCTACACCTTC
CASSLDYAGPGGGYTF
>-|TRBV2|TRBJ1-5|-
TGTGCCAGCACCCCGGACAGTTTTAGCAATCAGCCCCAGCATTTT
CASTPDSFSNQPQHF
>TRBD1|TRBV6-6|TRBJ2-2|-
TGTGCCAGCAGCAAGGGGGCGTTTGTGGACACCGGGGAGCTGTTTTTT
CASSKGAFVDTGELFF
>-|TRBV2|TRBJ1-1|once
TGTGCCAGCACCCATTCGGGAGGGAACACTGAAGCTTTCTTT
CASTHSGGNTEAFF
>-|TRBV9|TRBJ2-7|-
TGTGCCAGCAGCTTAGGCCACGAGCAGTACTTC
CASSLGHEQYF
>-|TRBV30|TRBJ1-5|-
TGTGCCTGGAGTATGGGACTTAGCAATCAGCCCCAGCATTTT
CAWSMGLSNQPQHF
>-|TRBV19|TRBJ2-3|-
TGTGCCAGTAGTATAGATCGGCGGCAGTCCACAGATACGCAGTATTTT
CASSIDRRQSTDTQYF
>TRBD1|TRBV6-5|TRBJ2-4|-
TGTGCCAGCAGTTTTGCAGGGGGCGGCGGCATTCAGTACTTC
CASSFAGGGGIQYF
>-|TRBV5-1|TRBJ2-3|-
TGCGCCAGCTCAGCTTCTGTGGCGGGGTCTAGCACAGATACGCAGTATTTT
CASSASVAGSSTDTQYF
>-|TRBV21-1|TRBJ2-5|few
TGTGCCAGCAGCACTACCCGACAGGGGTACCAAGAGACCCAGTACTTC
CASSTTRQGYQETQYF
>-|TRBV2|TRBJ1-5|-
TGTGCCAGTAGTGGGGGATCTGGGCCCCAGCATTTT
CASSGGSGPQHF
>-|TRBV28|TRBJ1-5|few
TGTGCCAGCAGTCCAGTTAATCAGCCCCAGCATTTT
CASSPVNQPQHF
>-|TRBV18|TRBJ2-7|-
TGTGCCAGCCGCAGTGGGGGGCAAGAATACGAGCAGTACTTC
CASRSGGQEYEQYF
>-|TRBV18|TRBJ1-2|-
TGTGCCAGCTCACCCGAGGGCCCATATGGCTACACCTTC
CASSPEGPYGYTF
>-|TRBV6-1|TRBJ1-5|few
TGTGCCAGCAGTGAGCAGGCCAGGCGCAATCAGCCCCAGCATTTT
CASSEQARRNQPQHF
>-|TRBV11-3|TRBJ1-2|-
TGTGCCAGCAGCTTTTCACGAAGGGGGGACGGCTACACCTTC
CASSFSRRGDGYTF
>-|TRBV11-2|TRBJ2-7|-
TGTGCCAGCAGCTCCCTAACCGGGACGAGGCACTACGAGCAGTACTTC
CASSSLTGTRHYEQYF
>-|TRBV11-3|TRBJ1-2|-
TGTGCCAGCAGCTTAGAAGTCCGGTATGGCTACACCTTC
CASSLEVRYGYTF
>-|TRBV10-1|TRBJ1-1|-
TGCGCCAGCAGTGATGTAGGACAGATGAACACTGAAGCTTTCTTT
CASSDVGQMNTEAFF
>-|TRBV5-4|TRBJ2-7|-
TGTGCCAGCAGCCCCGGAGGGCGCGACGAGCAGTACTTC
CASSPGGRDEQYF
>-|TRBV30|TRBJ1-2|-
TGTGCCTGGAGTGTAGCAGGGAGGAATTATGGCTACACCTTC
CAWSVAGRNYGYTF
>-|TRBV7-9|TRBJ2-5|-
TGTGCCAGCAGCTTAGCGCTGGGATCTCAAGAGACCCAGTACTTC
CASSLALGSQETQYF
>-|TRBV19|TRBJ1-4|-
TGTGCCAGTAGTATCCGAAAGGACGGCCTTAATGAAAAACTGTTTTTT
CASSIRKDGLNEKLFF
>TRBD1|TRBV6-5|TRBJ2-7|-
TGTGCCAGCAGTTACCGGGACAGGAGGTACGAGCAGTACTTC
CASSYRDRRYEQYF
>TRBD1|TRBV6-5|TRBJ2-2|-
TGTGCCAGCAGCACCGGGACAGGGCATCCCGGGGAGCTGTTTTTT
CASSTGTGHPGELFF
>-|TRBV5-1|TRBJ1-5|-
TGCGCCAGCAGCCCAGGCGGACCAACAGGGATGGGGCCGGATCAGCCCCAGCATTTT
CASSPGGPTGMGPDQPQHF
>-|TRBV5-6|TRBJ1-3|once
TGTGCCAGCAGTGCCGGGACCCTAGGGGGGCTCTTT
CASSAGTLGGLF
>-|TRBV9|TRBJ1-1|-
TGTGCCAGCAGCCCCGGGGGGCGGTCCATGAACACTGAAGCTTTCTTT
CASSPGGRSMNTEAFF
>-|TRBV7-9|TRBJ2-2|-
TGTGCCAGCAGCCACTGGGACATCGACACCGGGGAGCTGTTTTTT
CASSHWDIDTGELFF
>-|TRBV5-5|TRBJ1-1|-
TGTGCCAGCACCAGAACAGGCTTGAACACTGAAGCTTTCTTT
CASTRTGLNTEAFF
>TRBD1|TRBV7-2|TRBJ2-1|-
TGTGCCAGCAGCTTAGTGGGACAGGGGAGTGAGCAGTTCTTC
CASSLVGQGSEQFF
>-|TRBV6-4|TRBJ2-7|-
TGTGCCAGCAGGGGTCCACCGGGACTCGAGTACGAGCAGTACTTC
CASRGPPGLEYEQYF
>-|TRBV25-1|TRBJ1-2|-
TGTGCCAGCAGTTCCCACCGGGACCCGGGCAGGGTTGGCTACACCTTC
CASSSHRDPGRVGYTF
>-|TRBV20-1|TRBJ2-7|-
TGCAGTGCTAGTTGGTCCGACAGGCTATCCTACGAGCAGTACTTC
CSASWSDRLSYEQYF
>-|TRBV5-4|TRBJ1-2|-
TGTGCCAGCAGCTTGGCAGGGGACTATGGCTACACCTTC
CASSLAGDYGYTF
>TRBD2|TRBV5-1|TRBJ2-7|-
TGCGCCAGCAGCTTGGTCCTAGCGGGGGGACACTACGAGCAGTACTTC
CASSLVLAGGHYEQYF
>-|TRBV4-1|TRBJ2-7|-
TGCGCCAGCAGCCAAGATCAACAGGGCATAACCTACGAGCAGTACTTC
CASSQDQQGITYEQYF
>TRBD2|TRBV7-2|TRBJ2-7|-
TGTGCCAGCAGCTGGGCCGGGACTACCCTCGAAGAGCAGTACTTC
CASSWAGTTLEEQYF
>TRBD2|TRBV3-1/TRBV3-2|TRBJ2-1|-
TGTGCCAGCAGCCAAGAGCTAGCGGGGGCCGGAAGCTCCTACAATGAGCAGTTCTTC
CASSQELAGAGSSYNEQFF
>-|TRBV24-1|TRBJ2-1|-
TGTGCCACCAGTTCGCCCGCCCGGGGGAATGAGCAGTTCTTC
CATSSPARGNEQFF
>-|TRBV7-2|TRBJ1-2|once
TGTGCCAGCAGCTTAGAGTTGGCAGGGGATGGCTACACCTTC
CASSLELAGDGYTF
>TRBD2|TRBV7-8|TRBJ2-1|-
TGTGCCAGCAGCTTAGTACTAGCGGGGCCAACCTACAATGAGCAGTTCTTC
CASSLVLAGPTYNEQFF
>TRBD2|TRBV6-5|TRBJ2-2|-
TGTGCCAGCAGGATTAGCGGGGGTACCGGGGAGCTGTTTTTT
CASRISGGTGELFF
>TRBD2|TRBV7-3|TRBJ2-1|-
TGTGCCAGCAGCTTAATAGGACTAGCGGCCAATGAGCAGTTCTTC
CASSLIGLAANEQFF